This T cell receptor beta chain was observed in a study of neurological immune-mediated disorders. From the 5' RACE reads, TCRdb called clonotypes with MiXCR, one entry per CDR3 protein. The table records 55,000 to 85,000 distinct CDR3 sequences, 3.2% of them present only once. This clonotype was seen repeatedly, ten times or more. With V trimmed by 6 bases and J by 0 bases, 8 bases remained unmatched. The germline CDR1 and CDR2 sequences are MNHEY and SVGEGT. This CDR3 spans 17 amino acids. The TCR originated in a woman in her fifties or sixties with multiple sclerosis. This chain connects TRBV6-2 or TRBV6-3 to TRBJ2-7, with 13 bases identical to TRBD2. Sequencing used PBMCs. Here the CDR3 DNA reads TGTGCCAGCAGCAAGGGACTAGCGGGGATCAGCTCCTACGAGCAGTACGTC. This translates into CASSKGLAGISSYEQYV.